Below are 10 T cell receptor beta chains sequenced from a single sample in a study of T cell repertoires in cytomegalovirus infection. MiXCR, run by TCRdb on the reads, gives a single entry per CDR3 protein. The table records almost 500,000 distinct CDR3 sequences, roughly 12% of them present only once. Sequences were obtained from PBMCs. These receptors originate from a human donor in good health (CMV status not recorded). Some clones in this sample may be carry-over from other donors' samples.

This clonotype was picked up many times. J is TRBJ2-7 and V is TRBV7-9, with D perhaps TRBD1 (5 bases). V was cut by 7 bases and J by 6 bases, with 16 bases left in between. The CDR3 has 13 amino acids. CDR1 SEHNR and CDR2 FQNEAQ come from the germline V gene (reference sequence). Here the CDR3 DNA reads TGTGCCAGCAAAAAAGGGGCGACGACCGAGCAGTACTTC. This codes for CASKKGATTEQYF.

This clonotype has just a few counts. This sequence joins TRBV5-1 and TRBJ2-2, with 10 bases aligning to TRBD2. CDR3 length: 16 amino acids. The V gene end was trimmed by 1 base and the J gene end by 4 bases; junction bases not matched to a gene: 4. CDR1 is SGHRS, CDR2 YFSETQ, per germline. As DNA, the CDR3 is TGCGCCAGCAGCTTGACTAGCGGGATGGTCACCGGGGAGCTGTTTTTT. This gives the protein CASSLTSGMVTGELFF.

This clonotype was seen repeatedly, ten times or more. The chain couples TRBV12-3 or TRBV12-4 to TRBJ2-2, with TRBD1 matching 11 bases. V shed 8 bases and J 2 bases; nucleotides not matched to a gene: 4. The CDR3 consists of 15 residues. The CDR3 bases are TGTGCCAGCGTCAGGACAGGGGGCAACACCGGGGAGCTGTTTTTT. This sequence encodes CASVRTGGNTGELFF.

This chain links TRBV2 with TRBJ2-1; 16 positions agree with TRBD2. The CDR3 covers 13 residues. Trimming took 10 bases from V and 9 from J; bases not matched to a gene: 3. Per germline, CDR1 SNHLY and CDR2 FYNNEI. The CDR3 spells CAIGTSGRGEQFF. The DNA for the CDR3 is TGTGCCATCGGGACTAGCGGGAGGGGTGAGCAGTTCTTC.

This chain uses TRBV5-6 with TRBJ2-2; no clear D. Germline V gene sequence: CDR1 SGHDT, CDR2 YYEEEE. Trimming stripped 6 bases from V and 5 bases from J, with 5 bases between. The CDR3 runs 11 residues. CDR3 amino acids: CASTDTGELFF. For the CDR3, the DNA is TGTGCCAGCACCGATACCGGGGAGCTGTTTTTT.

This clonotype came up many times. V gene TRBV25-1 combines with J gene TRBJ1-1, with D tentatively TRBD1 (6 bases). This CDR3 has 14 residues. V shed 7 bases and J shed 1 base, with 13 bases lying between them. Per germline, CDR1 MGHDK and CDR2 SYGVNS. The CDR3 DNA reads as TGTGCCAGCACTCTCACGACAGGGAACACTGAAGCTTTCTTT. It is translated as CASTLTTGNTEAFF.

This clonotype was observed many times. The chain has TRBV6-4 and TRBJ1-5, with D hard to call. Trimming took off 11 bases at V and 4 bases at J, with 6 bases between the two ends. Germline V gene data show CDR1 as MRHNA and CDR2 as SNTAGT. This CDR3 is built from 10 residues. CDR3: CAPRNQPQHF. CDR3 sequence (DNA): TGTGCCCCCCGGAATCAGCCCCAGCATTTT.

Many counts were recorded for this clonotype. The V call is TRBV7-2, the J call TRBJ1-1, with a tentative D call TRBD1 (5 bases). This CDR3 region has 14 residues. Trimming shortened V by 5 bases and J by 5 bases, and 15 bases separated the two germline ends. Per germline, CDR1 SGHTA and CDR2 FQGNSA. The DNA for the CDR3 is TGTGCCAGCAGCCCGGGTAGGGGTTGGACTGAAGCTTTCTTT. This encodes CASSPGRGWTEAFF.

This clonotype was observed many times. This chain connects TRBV7-9 to TRBJ1-2, with a weak D call TRBD1 (6 bases). The V and J ends lost 5 bases and 0 bases respectively, with 13 bases between them. CDR3 length: 15 amino acids. Germline assignment: CDR1 SEHNR and CDR2 FQNEAQ (reference sequence). The CDR3 spells CASSRTQGANYGYTF. DNA for the CDR3: TGTGCCAGCAGCCGTACACAGGGAGCTAACTATGGCTACACCTTC.

This clonotype has ten or more counts. The DNA for the CDR3 is TGTGCCAGCAGTTTCGTCAGGGACCTAGATGGCTACACCTTC. Its protein product is CASSFVRDLDGYTF. The J gene is TRBJ1-2, the V gene TRBV12-3 or TRBV12-4; the D gene is possibly TRBD1 (5 bases). The CDR3 runs to 14 residues. Trimming removed 3 bases from V and 6 bases from J, with 14 bases in between.